Below are 18 T cell receptor beta chains sequenced from a single sample in a study of Graves' ophthalmopathy and Graves' hyperthyroidism. For repertoire sequencing, the TCR beta CDR3 regions were amplified from RNA transcripts. After a first-round RT-PCR with HTBI primers, a second-round multiplex PCR was run. One entry per CDR3 protein results from TCRdb running MiXCR on the multiplex PCR reads. This sample carries about 620,000 distinct CDR3 sequences, over 20% of them seen once, and the ten largest clones take 7.1%. The sample was peripheral blood. These receptors all come from a woman aged 18-35 years with stable Graves' hyperthyroidism. Some clones in this sample may be carry-over from other donors' samples.

This clonotype was recorded at least ten times. The chain uses TRBV4-1 and TRBJ1-2; unclear D gene. The CDR3 totals 13 residues. CDR1 and CDR2 (germline): MGHRA, YSYEKL. The germline V and J ends were trimmed by 3 bases and 7 bases, with 12 bases remaining between them. CDR3 nucleotides: TGCGCCAGCAGCCATCCCTTGGACCGTGGCTACACCTTC. Encoded protein: CASSHPLDRGYTF.

This clonotype was seen repeatedly, ten times or more. This chain connects TRBV6-5 to TRBJ2-5; D is possibly TRBD2 (6 bases). The germline CDR1 and CDR2 sequences are MNHEY and SVGAGI. Trimming pared 10 bases from V and 6 bases from J, leaving 24 bases between. This CDR3 contains 15 residues. The CDR3 is CATRDSKMAMKTQYF. CDR3 nucleotides: TGTGCCACACGGGACTCGAAAATGGCTATGAAGACCCAGTACTTC.

This clonotype appeared many times. The chain has TRBV6-5 and TRBJ2-4; a weak D match, TRBD2 (7 bases). Germline V gene sequence: CDR1 MNHEY, CDR2 SVGAGI. Trimming stripped 7 bases from V and 0 bases from J, with 13 bases between. This CDR3 region has 15 residues. CDR3 amino acids: CASIGRGLAKNIQYF. The CDR3 nucleotides are TGTGCCAGCATCGGGCGGGGGCTAGCCAAAAACATTCAGTACTTC.

This clonotype came up a few times. With a much larger clone just one base away, this may be a read error. The chain has TRBV12-3 or TRBV12-4 and TRBJ1-1; perhaps TRBD1 as D (5 bases). This CDR3 comprises 14 residues. CDR3 bases: TGTGCCAGCAGTCCCGGACACGTAAACACTGAAGCTTGCTTT. Translated: CASSPGHVNTEACF.

This clonotype was seen repeatedly, ten times or more. The genes are TRBV30 and TRBJ1-2; TRBD1 is a possible D gene (5 bases). V shed 0 bases and J shed 4 bases, with 15 bases lying between them. Germline lookup yields CDR1 GTSNPN and CDR2 SVGIG (reference sequence). The CDR3 covers 15 residues. The CDR3 region is CAWSVLGGRAYGYTF. Written as DNA, the CDR3 is TGTGCCTGGAGTGTACTCGGAGGCAGGGCCTATGGCTACACCTTC.

There are a few counts of this clonotype. The genes are TRBV27 and TRBJ2-6, with TRBD1 identical over 11 bases. CDR3 length: 19 residues. CDR1 MNHEY and CDR2 SMNVEV come from the germline V gene (reference sequence). J gave up 0 bases and V 2 bases, and 6 bases lay outside the gene matches. CDR3 nucleotides: TGTGCCAGCAGTTTAGGGGGACAGGGGGGCGGCTCTGGGGCCAACGTCCTGACTTTC. It yields the protein CASSLGGQGGGSGANVLTF.

The CDR3 reads CASSAGQRNTGELFF. The CDR3 nucleotides read TGTGCCAGCAGCGCCGGACAGAGGAACACCGGGGAGCTGTTTTTT. The chain couples TRBV7-2 to TRBJ2-2, with a weak D call TRBD1 (6 bases). The CDR3 is 15 residues long. Between the trimmed V and J ends, which lost 5 bases and 1 base, there was a span of 11 bases. Germline assignment: CDR1 SGHTA and CDR2 FQGNSA.

The chain recombines TRBV19 with TRBJ1-5, with TRBD1 identical over 8 bases. There are 14 residues in the CDR3. J gave up 3 bases and V 6 bases, and 4 bases lay outside the gene matches. Germline lookup yields CDR1 LNHDA and CDR2 SQIVND (reference sequence). CDR3 sequence (DNA): TGTGCCAGTAGGAAGACAGGGGACAATCAGCCCCAGCATTTT. It encodes CASRKTGDNQPQHF.

This rearrangement joins TRBV4-1 to TRBJ2-2; 10 bases agree with TRBD2. CDR1 and CDR2 from the germline V gene are MGHRA and YSYEKL. CDR3 length: 17 amino acids. V dropped 2 bases and J dropped 6; count of bases not matched to a gene: 9. CDR3 residues: CASSQLGSSGGSGELFF. CDR3 coding DNA: TGCGCCAGCAGCCAACTGGGAAGTAGCGGGGGGTCCGGGGAGCTGTTTTTT.

This clonotype has ten or more counts. The rearrangement uses TRBV7-2 and TRBJ2-5; TRBD2 agrees at 14 bases. Trimming took 5 bases from V and 2 from J; bases not matched to a gene: 4. CDR3 size: 16 residues. Looked up from germline, CDR1 is SGHTA and CDR2 is FQGNSA. CDR3 sequence reads: CASSVGTSGGQETQYF. In nucleotides, the CDR3 is TGTGCCAGCAGCGTGGGGACTAGCGGGGGACAAGAGACCCAGTACTTC.

This clonotype has at least ten counts. The rearrangement joins TRBV2 to TRBJ1-2, with no clear D. The V end was cut by 10 bases, the J end by 2 bases, with 5 bases between. The germline V gene has CDR1 SNHLY and CDR2 FYNNEI. The CDR3 is made up of 10 amino acids. The CDR3 is CATQNYGYTF. Written as DNA, the CDR3 is TGTGCCACCCAGAACTATGGCTACACCTTC.

This clonotype is a singleton in its sample. The rearrangement uses TRBV12-3 or TRBV12-4 and TRBJ1-1; D is unclear. V lost 2 bases and J lost 6, with 10 bases in between. The CDR3 has 13 residues. CDR3 sequence: CASSLSSFPEAFF. The CDR3, as DNA: TGTGCCAGCAGTTTAAGCTCTTTTCCTGAAGCTTTCTTT.

This clonotype was recorded a few times. This chain connects TRBV2 to TRBJ2-2; 10 bases agree with TRBD2. The CDR3 has 15 residues. Germline V lookup: CDR1 SNHLY, CDR2 FYNNEI. V shed 8 bases and J 6 bases; nucleotides not matched to a gene: 9. CDR3 loop: CASSLAGVNAGELFF. CDR3 nucleotides: TGTGCCAGCTCCCTAGCGGGAGTCAATGCCGGGGAGCTGTTTTTT. The variable domain in full, completed from reference TRBV2 and TRBJ2-2, reads EPEVTQTPSHQVTQMGQEVILRCVPISNHLYFYWYRQILGQKVEFLVSFYNNEISEKSEIFDDQFSVERPDGSNFTLKIRSTKLEDSAMYFCASSLAGVNAGELFFGEGSRLTVL.

This clonotype showed up just once. The rearrangement uses TRBV20-1 and TRBJ2-7, with 9 bases matching TRBD1. V trimming: 0 bases; J trimming: 4 bases; junction bases outside the gene matches: 4. CDR1 and CDR2 from the germline V gene are DFQATT and SNEGSKA (reference sequence). This CDR3 region has 14 residues. The CDR3 nucleotides are TGCAGTGCTAGAGAAGGGACAGGGTGGTACGAGCAGTACTTC. Translation: CSAREGTGWYEQYF.

This clonotype has a count of ten or more. The genes are TRBV20-1 and TRBJ1-1; D ambiguous. Trimming shortened V by 7 bases and J by 5 bases, and 14 bases separated the two germline ends. This CDR3 is built from 12 residues. Germline V lookup: CDR1 DFQATT, CDR2 SNEGSKA (reference sequence). The CDR3 nucleotides read TGCAGTGTTGTAGATATGGGGACTGAAGCTTTCTTT. Translation: CSVVDMGTEAFF.

The table lists this clonotype with a few counts. The J gene is TRBJ1-3, the V gene TRBV30; no definite D call. V was clipped by 0 bases and J by 0 bases, with 9 bases between them. Germline CDR1 GTSNPN, CDR2 SVGIG (reference sequence). The CDR3 loop spans 15 amino acids. This chain's CDR3 is CAWSVTRLSGNTIYF. DNA of the CDR3: TGTGCCTGGAGTGTTACCAGACTCTCTGGAAACACCATATATTTT.

The rearrangement links TRBV5-1 to TRBJ2-2; 9 nucleotides match TRBD1. Per the germline V gene, CDR1 is SGHRS and CDR2 is YFSETQ. Trimming took 0 bases from V and 10 from J; bases not matched to a gene: 16. This CDR3 region has 18 residues. CDR3 sequence: CASSLEGQGIGRALELFF. DNA of the CDR3: TGCGCCAGCAGCTTGGAAGGACAGGGGATCGGTAGAGCTCTGGAGCTGTTTTTT.

This clonotype was counted a few times. Germline is not matched at one junction end, which may reflect a read error. This sequence joins TRBV7-2 and TRBJ2-4; 8 bases are shared with TRBD1. Germline assignment: CDR1 SGHTA and CDR2 FQGNSA. The CDR3 contains 15 residues. Written as DNA, the CDR3 is TGTGCCAGCAGCTCGGGCCTTACAGGGGGTGGCATTAAGTACTTC. Translating gives CASSSGLTGGGIKYF.